These 24 T cell receptor beta chains share one sample of origin, sequenced in a study of control samples from healthy donors and cancer patients. Profiling relied on immunoSEQ multiplex PCR, and the TCRdb table lists in-frame clones only, not all of them. The table has about 110,000 clones, approximately 90% seen once. Sequencing used blood. The receptors come from a human donor in good health. The donor label of this sample is uncertain.

V usage is TRBV24-1 and J usage is TRBJ1-2; D call uncertain. With 1 base removed from V and 1 base from J, the gap between germline ends came to 6 bases. This CDR3 region has 14 residues. Germline CDR1 is KGHDR and CDR2 is SFDVKD. DNA for the CDR3: TGTGCCACCAGTGATTTCGGCCTTAACTATGGCTACACCTTC. It translates to CATSDFGLNYGYTF.

For this clone: Additional DNA sequences in this sample encode the identical CDR3. The chain recombines TRBV6-2 or TRBV6-3 with TRBJ2-5; 13 bases are shared with TRBD2. The CDR3 covers 15 residues. With 2 bases clipped from V and 5 bases from J, the junction kept 2 bases outside the gene matches. The germline gives CDR1 MNHEY, CDR2 SVGEGT. CDR3 nucleotide sequence: TGTGCCAGCAGTTACACTAGCGGGGGGGCGGAGACCCAGTACTTC. Translating gives CASSYTSGGAETQYF.

V is TRBV27 and J is TRBJ1-1; D may be TRBD1 (5 bases). CDR3 size: 13 residues. CDR1 and CDR2 (germline): MNHEY, SMNVEV (reference sequence). Trimming pared 3 bases from V and 4 bases from J, leaving 9 bases between. The CDR3 DNA is TGTGCCAGCAGTTTTCAGGGTGGCACTGAAGCTTTCTTT. Translating gives CASSFQGGTEAFF.

The V and J genes are TRBV21-1 and TRBJ2-1; the tabulated D call, TRBD1, remains unverified against the DNA. TRBV21-1 is annotated as a pseudogene. This CDR3 region has 13 residues. CDR3 loop: CASFRDSYNEQFF. CDR3 in DNA: TGTGCCAGCTTCCGGGACAGCTACAATGAGCAGTTCTTC.

V usage is TRBV6-5 and J usage is TRBJ2-7; D unresolved. This CDR3 is built from 11 residues. Trimming pared 5 bases from V and 3 bases from J, leaving 5 bases between. Looked up from germline, CDR1 is MNHEY and CDR2 is SVGAGI. The CDR3, as DNA: TGTGCCAGCAGTCAAAACTACGAGCAGTACTTC. Residues: CASSQNYEQYF.

This chain connects TRBV4-1 to TRBJ1-3; no definite D call. The CDR3 has 14 amino acids. Germline CDR1 and CDR2: MGHRA and YSYEKL. Trimming took 1 base from V and 2 from J, leaving 6 bases between them. CDR3 nucleotides: TGCGCCAGCAGCCAAGGACTAGCTGGAAACACCATATATTTT. Protein product: CASSQGLAGNTIYF.

The chain uses TRBV7-3 and TRBJ2-7; D gene uncertain. The V gene's germline CDR1 is SGHTA and CDR2 FQGTGA. The CDR3 sequence is 9 residues long. Trimming left V 6 bases short and J 5 bases short, with 2 bases between. CDR3 sequence (DNA): TGTGCCAGCAGTGACGAGCAGTACGTC. It codes for CASSDEQYV.

The chain combines TRBV19 with TRBJ1-5; D ambiguous. Germline values: CDR1 LNHDA, CDR2 SQIVND (reference sequence). Between the trimmed V and J ends, which lost 3 bases and 3 bases, there was a span of 9 bases. The CDR3 runs to 14 residues. Here the CDR3 reads CASSMSQNNQPQHF. The CDR3 region has the DNA TGTGCCAGTAGTATGAGTCAGAACAATCAGCCCCAGCATTTT. The full variable domain, with the rest looked up from reference TRBV19 and TRBJ1-5, is DGGITQSPKYLFRKEGQNVTLSCEQNLNHDAMYWYRQDPGQGLRLIYYSQIVNDFQKGDIAEGYSVSREKKESFPLTVTSAQKNPTAFYLCASSMSQNNQPQHFGDGTRLSIL.

The genes are TRBV7-6 and TRBJ1-5, with D perhaps matching TRBD1 (5 bases). Trimming shortened V by 5 bases and J by 7 bases, and 12 bases separated the two germline ends. This CDR3 is built from 13 residues. Looked up from germline, CDR1 is SGHVS and CDR2 is FNYEAQ. The CDR3 sequence: CASSPREDQPQHF. The CDR3 coding sequence is TGTGCCAGCAGCCCCAGGGAGGACCAGCCCCAGCATTTT.

The J gene is TRBJ2-2, the V gene TRBV6-4, with a weak D call TRBD2 (5 bases). Germline CDR1 and CDR2: MRHNA and SNTAGT. Trimming pared 4 bases from V and 3 bases from J, leaving 9 bases between. This CDR3 has 14 amino acids. CDR3 in amino acids: CASSAMEDTGELFF. CDR3 bases: TGTGCCAGCAGTGCAATGGAGGACACCGGGGAGCTGTTTTTT.

The rearrangement joins TRBV7-9 to TRBJ1-1; 8 bases line up with TRBD1. V dropped 5 bases and J dropped 6; count of bases not matched to a gene: 8. The CDR3 is 14 amino acids. The germline V gene has CDR1 SEHNR and CDR2 FQNEAQ (reference sequence). CDR3 in amino acids: CASSPGQGNPEAFF. Here the CDR3 DNA reads TGTGCCAGCAGCCCCGGACAGGGAAACCCTGAAGCTTTCTTT.

This clone was counted once. This chain uses TRBV7-3 with TRBJ2-3, with 9 bases that match TRBD2. The CDR3 extends over 15 amino acids. The trim removed 7 bases at V and 3 bases at J, leaving 8 bases unmatched. Per germline, CDR1 SGHTA and CDR2 FQGTGA. The CDR3 loop is CASTPGAGGTDTQYF. The CDR3 region has the DNA TGTGCCAGCACCCCGGGGGCGGGGGGGACAGATACGCAGTATTTT.

The chain has TRBV19 and TRBJ2-1; D is ambiguous. CDR1 is LNHDA, CDR2 SQIVND, per germline (reference sequence). The CDR3 spans 13 residues. Between the trimmed V and J ends, which lost 6 bases and 5 bases, there was a span of 11 bases. CDR3: CASSEFNHNEQFF. The CDR3 DNA reads TGTGCCAGTAGCGAGTTTAACCACAATGAGCAGTTCTTC.

Notes on this clone: The same CDR3 is also encoded by other DNA sequences in this sample. The chain carries TRBV6-5 and TRBJ2-7; no clear D. The CDR3 loop spans 11 amino acids. CDR1 is MNHEY, CDR2 SVGAGI, per germline. Trimming took off 2 bases at V and 3 bases at J, with 2 bases between the two ends. This CDR3 is CASSYRYEQYF. The CDR3 DNA is TGTGCCAGCAGTTACCGCTACGAGCAGTACTTC.

The V call is TRBV29-1, the J call TRBJ1-1; possible D gene TRBD1, 5 bases. Germline CDR1 SQVTM, CDR2 ANQGSEA. V lost 4 bases and J lost 1, with 13 bases in between. This CDR3 is built from 14 residues. CDR3 coding DNA: TGCAGCGTTGGAGGGGTTTTTGGGAACACTGAAGCTTTCTTT. Translated: CSVGGVFGNTEAFF.

V and J are TRBV2 and TRBJ2-6; no clear D gene. Germline V lookup: CDR1 SNHLY, CDR2 FYNNEI. The CDR3 consists of 16 residues. V was cut by 1 base and J by 0 bases, with 7 bases left in between. CDR3 protein: CASSEGPSSGANVLTF. DNA for the CDR3: TGTGCCAGCAGTGAAGGTCCTAGCTCTGGGGCCAACGTCCTGACTTTC.

The CDR3 DNA is TGTGCCAGCAGCTCCGGGGTTCTAAATCAGCCCCAGCATTTT. It is translated as CASSSGVLNQPQHF. The chain combines TRBV7-8 with TRBJ1-5; no firm D call. Germline V gives CDR1 SGHVS, CDR2 FQNEAQ. There are 14 residues in the CDR3. Trimming stripped 4 bases from V and 4 bases from J, with 11 bases between.

CDR3 sequence reads: CASRLRGDTQYF. CDR3 bases: TGTGCCAGCAGACTGAGGGGAGATACGCAGTATTTT. J is TRBJ2-3 and V is TRBV12-3 or TRBV12-4; D could derive from TRBD1 or TRBD2 (5 bases each). The CDR3 loop spans 12 amino acids. V lost 6 bases, J lost 5 bases, and 9 bases lay in between.

The rearrangement joins TRBV18 to TRBJ2-5; no clear D gene. With 3 bases removed from V and 5 bases from J, the gap between germline ends came to 10 bases. The CDR3 is made up of 13 amino acids. Germline V gives CDR1 KGHSH, CDR2 LQKENI. DNA of the CDR3: TGTGCCAGCTCACCGACGTCAGGCGAGACCCAGTACTTC. Translated: CASSPTSGETQYF.

The chain employs TRBV12-5 and TRBJ1-2; TRBD1 aligns across 8 bases. J lost 0 bases, V lost 5 bases, and 5 bases had no gene match. Looked up from germline, CDR1 is LGHNT and CDR2 is FRNRAP. The CDR3 sequence is 15 residues long. CDR3 bases: TGTGCTAGTGGTAAAAGGACAGGGCCTAACTATGGCTACACCTTC. Protein: CASGKRTGPNYGYTF.

The rearrangement uses TRBV6-1 and TRBJ1-5; 10 bases are shared with TRBD1. Germline CDR1 is MNHNS and CDR2 is SASEGT. The V and J ends lost 3 bases and 7 bases, in that order; junction bases with no gene match: 9. The CDR3 is 16 residues long. CDR3 sequence: CASSDLDRGREQPQHF. The CDR3 nucleotides read TGTGCCAGCAGTGACCTTGACAGGGGGCGAGAACAGCCCCAGCATTTT.

The chain recombines TRBV7-2 with TRBJ1-5; D unclear. The V gene's germline CDR1 is SGHTA and CDR2 FQGNSA. This CDR3 has 13 residues. The ends were cut back, 4 bases at V and 2 bases at J, with 6 bases in the middle. CDR3 DNA: TGTGCCAGCAGCTCTTGGGGCAATCAGCCCCAGCATTTT. Translating it yields CASSSWGNQPQHF.

The chain carries TRBV24-1 and TRBJ1-2; 8 positions match TRBD1. The CDR3 is made up of 14 amino acids. Per germline, CDR1 KGHDR and CDR2 SFDVKD. The J segment lost 8 bases and the V segment lost 4 bases, leaving 8 bases of the junction unmatched. The CDR3 here is CATSEDDRGGGYTF. The CDR3 DNA sequence: TGTGCCACCAGTGAAGATGACAGGGGTGGAGGCTACACCTTC.

The chain recombines TRBV3-1 (or the pseudogene TRBV3-2) with TRBJ2-1; a weak D match, TRBD2 (5 bases). The germline V and J ends were trimmed by 6 bases and 9 bases, with 12 bases remaining between them. The CDR3 loop spans 12 amino acids. Germline CDR1 is LGHDT and CDR2 is YNNKEL (reference sequence). The CDR3 DNA sequence: TGTGCCAGCAGAGGAAGAAGCGGTGAGCAGTTCTTC. Its translation: CASRGRSGEQFF.